This paragraph covers one TCR beta chain sequence. The sample contains more than one DNA sequence encoding this CDR3. In the study's own analysis: Estimates of nucleated cell counts were drawn from the amplification of reference gene primers. Measured with immunoSEQ multiplex PCR; TCRdb has only the in-frame clones, and not every one. V and J calls and clone size are given by that table; D and trimming were obtained from the DNA. The repertoire holds more than 65,000 clones, with about 80% as singletons. V dropped 4 bases and J dropped 3 bases, with 13 bases sitting between them. Germline CDR1 and CDR2: SQVTM and ANQGSEA. The length of the CDR3 is 14 residues. The data derive from a study of blood T cell repertoires in COVID-19. Study details: Donors in the United States, Italy and Spain gave samples during acute or convalescent COVID-19.

Recruited during active infection, patients (from Seattle) were subsequently followed longitudinally. Sequenced sample: peripheral blood. The chain carries TRBV29-1 and TRBJ1-5, with D possibly matching TRBD1 (6 bases). The receptor was isolated from a man aged 25-40 years with COVID-19, enrolled during active disease. DNA of the CDR3: TGCAGCGTTGGGGGAACAGGGATCAATCAGCCCCAGCATTTT. Translated: CSVGGTGINQPQHF. Combining the CDR3 with reference TRBV29-1 and TRBJ1-5 gives the whole variable domain SAVISQKPSRDICQRGTSLTIQCQVDSQVTMMFWYRQQPGQSLTLIATANQGSEATYESGFVIDKFPISRPNLTFSTLTVSNMSPEDSSIYLCSVGGTGINQPQHFGDGTRLSIL.